Described below is a single TCR beta chain sequence and its context. As processed by the authors: By means of reference gene primer amplification, nucleated cell counts were estimated. Some clones are missing from TCRdb's copy, which holds only in-frame ones; the method was immunoSEQ multiplex PCR. V and J calls and clone size are as listed in that table; D and trimming were resolved from the DNA. This sample has approximately 100,000 clones, with 70% to 85% found just once. The CDR3 has 16 amino acids. V was cut by 1 base and J by 7 bases, with 19 bases left in between. Germline CDR1 reads MGHRA; CDR2 reads YSYEKL. The source of the sample is a study of blood T cell repertoires in COVID-19. In the study overall: Material from acute and convalescent COVID-19 was sourced from the United States, Italy and Spain. T cells, B-cell-depleted T cells, or PBMCs provided the cDNA or gDNA that served as material.

The chain employs TRBV4-1 and TRBJ1-2, with D perhaps matching TRBD1 (6 bases). The TCR originated in a woman over 75 with active or convalescent COVID-19. The specimen was peripheral blood. DNA for the CDR3: TGCGCCAGCAGCCAAGGCTTCGGGGGGCTAGGGGGTGGCTACACCTTC. Translated, it gives CASSQGFGGLGGGYTF.